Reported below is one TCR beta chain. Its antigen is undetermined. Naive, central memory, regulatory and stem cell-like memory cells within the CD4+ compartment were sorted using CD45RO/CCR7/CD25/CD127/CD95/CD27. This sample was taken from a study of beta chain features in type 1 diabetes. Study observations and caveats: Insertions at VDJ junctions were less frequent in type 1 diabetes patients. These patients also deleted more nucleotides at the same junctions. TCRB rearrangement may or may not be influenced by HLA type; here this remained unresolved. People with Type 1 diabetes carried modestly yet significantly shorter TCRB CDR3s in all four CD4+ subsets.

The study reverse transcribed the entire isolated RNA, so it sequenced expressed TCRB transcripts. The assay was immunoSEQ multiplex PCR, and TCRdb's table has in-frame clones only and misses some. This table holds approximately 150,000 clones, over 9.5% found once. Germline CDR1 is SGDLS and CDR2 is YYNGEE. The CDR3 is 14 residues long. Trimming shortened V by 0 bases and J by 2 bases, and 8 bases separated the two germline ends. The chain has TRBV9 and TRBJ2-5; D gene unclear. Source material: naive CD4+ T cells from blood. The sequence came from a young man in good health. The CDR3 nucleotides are TGTGCCAGCAGCGTAGAGAGTAGACAAGAGACCCAGTACTTC. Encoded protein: CASSVESRQETQYF.